The source of this TCR beta chain is a study of PD-1 blockade in classical Hodgkin lymphoma. Time point of the sample: cycle 4 day 1 (C4D1), after more than five weeks of nivolumab. Every patient had relapsed following autologous stem cell transplantation, and cohorts differed in brentuximab vedotin exposure. The J segment lost 4 bases and the V segment lost 5 bases, leaving 10 bases of the junction unmatched. This CDR3 is built from 17 residues. Germline V gene sequence: CDR1 SEHNR, CDR2 FQNEAQ (reference sequence). Remarks on this clone: What it binds is unknown.

Broader study findings: Baseline TCR diversity was reportedly lower in newly diagnosed patients than healthy donors.

The repertoire was sequenced with immunoSEQ multiplex PCR; TCRdb's copy has only in-frame clones and lacks some. This repertoire shows about 47,000 clones, 60% to 80% found once; its top ten account for around 19%. The V gene is TRBV7-9, the J gene TRBJ2-7; the match to TRBD2 covers 14 bases. The sequencing used peripheral blood mononuclear cells (PBMCs), collected before the fourth cycle of nivolumab. This clonotype originated in a human donor with classical Hodgkin lymphoma. This chain's CDR3 is CASSQGRLAGGRYEQYF. In DNA form, the CDR3 reads TGTGCCAGCAGCCAAGGGCGACTAGCGGGAGGGCGATACGAGCAGTACTTC.